The clone carrying this T cell receptor (beta chain) was observed a few times. Different DNA sequences within this sample yield the same CDR3. This sample was taken from a study of control samples from healthy donors and cancer patients. This CDR3 is 14 amino acids long. Germline loops: CDR1 LNHDA, CDR2 SQIVND (reference sequence). Trimming took 8 bases from V and 0 from J, leaving 11 bases between them. Clones were read by immunoSEQ multiplex PCR, and TCRdb kept only the in-frame ones, dropping some. The sample records roughly 130,000 clones, around nine tenths being singletons. This sequence was found in a man over 45 in good health. Sequences were obtained from blood. The J gene is TRBJ2-1, the V gene TRBV19, with a possible D match to TRBD1 (6 bases). CDR3 loop: CASEQGSSYNEQFF. CDR3 DNA sequence: TGTGCCAGTGAACAGGGCAGCTCCTACAATGAGCAGTTCTTC.